This T cell receptor beta chain stems from a study of preoperative IRX-2 immunotherapy in early breast cancer (dated by TCRdb to about 2019). What the treatment or condition label conveys for this sample: preoperative locoregional IRX-2 cytokine immunotherapy. The samples were obtained from a phase Ib study that tested preoperative, locoregional IRX-2 cytokine immunotherapy designed to prime immune responses. The donors were early-stage breast cancer patients who were given IRX-2 prior to surgery. On this clone itself: Its antigen is unknown. Base qualities are not at hand, and no much larger clone is one base apart.

CDR1 and CDR2, per the germline V gene, are KGHSH and LQKENI. The CDR3 spans 14 residues, from the cysteine through the phenylalanine. This entry keeps only the CDR3 DNA: 42 bases, framed from base 1. The germline ends are 10 bases apart after V is trimmed by 2 bases and J by 3 bases. Library preparation employed the immunoSEQ multiplex PCR assay. Entries here come from immuneACCESS through TCRdb and include only in-frame sequences with V and J called. Some clones fail to appear in such tables; in the studies checked, an unresolved V gene covers under half of the shortfall, and the cause of the remainder is unknown. A total of just over 25,000 clones appear in this sample, 81% of them only once. The ten largest clonotypes hold about 1.2% of the sample.

Source: lymph node tissue, taken after IRX-2 immunotherapy. The chain joins TRBV18 to TRBJ1-1, with the identity of the D gene unclear. The clonotype originates from a human donor with breast cancer. Here is the DNA: TGTGCCAGCTCACCAGTGAGTCCCGACACTGAAGCTTTCTTT. It specifies CASSPVSPDTEAFF.